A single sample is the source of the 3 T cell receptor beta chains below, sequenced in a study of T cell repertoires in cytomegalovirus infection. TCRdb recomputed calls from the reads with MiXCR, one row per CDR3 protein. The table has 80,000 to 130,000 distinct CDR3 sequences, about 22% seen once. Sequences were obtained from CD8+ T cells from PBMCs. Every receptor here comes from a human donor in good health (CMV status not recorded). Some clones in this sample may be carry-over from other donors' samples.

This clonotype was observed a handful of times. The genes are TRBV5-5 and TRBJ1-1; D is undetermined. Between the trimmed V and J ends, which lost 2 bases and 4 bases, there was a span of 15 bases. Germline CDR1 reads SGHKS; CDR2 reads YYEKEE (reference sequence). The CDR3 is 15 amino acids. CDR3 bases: TGTGCCAGCAGCTTCCCCGGGAGGGAGGGCACTGAAGCTTTCTTT. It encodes CASSFPGREGTEAFF.

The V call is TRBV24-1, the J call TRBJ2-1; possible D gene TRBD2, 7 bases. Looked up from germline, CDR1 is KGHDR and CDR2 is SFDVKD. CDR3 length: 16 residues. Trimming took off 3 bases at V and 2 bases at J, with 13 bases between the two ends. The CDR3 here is CATSDADGGPYNEQFF. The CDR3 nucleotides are TGTGCCACCAGTGATGCTGACGGGGGGCCCTACAATGAGCAGTTCTTC.

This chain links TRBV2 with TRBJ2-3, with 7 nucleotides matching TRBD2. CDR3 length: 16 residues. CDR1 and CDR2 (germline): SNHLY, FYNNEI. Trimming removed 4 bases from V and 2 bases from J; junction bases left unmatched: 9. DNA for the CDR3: TGTGCCAGCAGTGTCGGCGGGAGAGCCCCCACAGATACGCAGTATTTT. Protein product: CASSVGGRAPTDTQYF. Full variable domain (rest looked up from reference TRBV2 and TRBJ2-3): EPEVTQTPSHQVTQMGQEVILRCVPISNHLYFYWYRQILGQKVEFLVSFYNNEISEKSEIFDDQFSVERPDGSNFTLKIRSTKLEDSAMYFCASSVGGRAPTDTQYFGPGTRLTVL.